This TCR beta chain was found in a study of blood T cells in healthy people across ages. Study-level points and caveats: Diversity estimated from one million T cells was considered an underestimate. No conclusive comparison of naive versus antigen-experienced cells was possible with unsorted PBMCs.

Of note for this clonotype: What it binds is unknown.

Using a J-beta primer mix together with a sample-barcoded 5' primer, a second PCR was run for about 7 to 12 cycles. TCRdb analysed the 5' RACE reads with MiXCR anew, one entry per CDR3 protein. The sample consists of roughly 1.4 million distinct CDR3 sequences, approximately 59% of them appearing once. At least 6 micrograms of total RNA were extracted per sample. The CDR3 runs to 14 residues. The V end lost 4 bases, the J end lost 11 bases, and 20 bases lay between the germline ends. The germline V gene has CDR1 MNHEY and CDR2 SVGEGT. The sequence derives from a man aged 18 to 30 in good health. The sample was blood. This rearrangement joins TRBV6-2 or TRBV6-3 to TRBJ2-5; D might be TRBD2 (6 bases). CDR3 region: CASSWRGSYNEQYF. CDR3 nucleotides: TGTGCCAGCAGTTGGAGGGGTTCCTACAATGAGCAGTACTTC.